This entry lists 11 T cell receptor beta chains sequenced from one sample in a study of control samples from healthy donors and cancer patients. The method was immunoSEQ multiplex PCR; TCRdb's version includes in-frame clones alone and lacks a portion of them. The sample holds 90,000 to 100,000 clones; about 87% are singletons and the top ten take roughly 14%. What was sequenced was blood. The receptor source for this set is a woman in her 70s in good health.

The rearrangement uses TRBV5-5 and TRBJ1-5; TRBD1 agrees at 7 bases. V was clipped by 4 bases and J by 3 bases; unmatched bases: 7. Germline-derived CDR1 and CDR2 are SGHKS and YYEKEE (reference sequence). CDR3 length equals 15 residues. The CDR3 loop is CASSAGQLNNQPQHF. CDR3 nucleotide sequence: TGTGCCAGCAGCGCGGGACAGCTAAACAATCAGCCCCAGCATTTT. Based on the CDR3 plus reference TRBV5-5 and TRBJ1-5, the full variable domain is DAGVTQSPTHLIKTRGQQVTLRCSPISGHKSVSWYQQVLGQGPQFIFQYYEKEERGRGNFPDRFSARQFPNYSSELNVNALLLGDSALYLCASSAGQLNNQPQHFGDGTRLSIL.

This CDR3 is CAWWGGHPDQPQHF. CDR3 DNA: TGTGCCTGGTGGGGGGGGCACCCAGATCAGCCCCAGCATTTT. This chain connects TRBV30 to TRBJ1-5; the D gene is possibly TRBD1 (6 bases). CDR1 GTSNPN and CDR2 SVGIG come from the germline V gene (reference sequence). Trimming cost V 5 bases and J 5 bases, with 16 bases left between them. CDR3 length: 14 residues.

This chain uses TRBV11-1 with TRBJ1-1; possibly TRBD1 for D (5 bases). V shed 5 bases and J shed 12 bases, with 16 bases lying between them. CDR3 length equals 12 residues. Per the germline V gene, CDR1 is SGHAT and CDR2 is FQDESV (reference sequence). CDR3 DNA: TGTGCCAGCAGCCTGGAGGTGGGGGAACCTTTCTTT. It encodes CASSLEVGEPFF. The full variable domain, with the rest looked up from reference TRBV11-1 and TRBJ1-1, is EAEVAQSPRYKITEKSQAVAFWCDPISGHATLYWYRQILGQGPELLVQFQDESVVDDSQLPKDRFSAERLKGVDSTLKIQPAELGDSAMYLCASSLEVGEPFFGQGTRLTVV.

The chain has TRBV19 and TRBJ1-5; D not resolved. The CDR3 runs 14 residues. CDR1 is LNHDA and CDR2 is SQIVND in the germline V gene (reference sequence). V lost 3 bases, J lost 5 bases, and 11 bases lay in between. CDR3 sequence: CASSILVSHQPQHF. The CDR3 region has the DNA TGTGCCAGTAGTATCCTTGTCAGCCATCAGCCCCAGCATTTT.

The rearrangement joins TRBV19 to TRBJ2-3; the match to TRBD2 covers 9 bases. Germline CDR1 LNHDA, CDR2 SQIVND (reference sequence). The V and J ends lost 0 bases and 0 bases, in that order; junction bases with no gene match: 1. The CDR3 runs to 16 residues. CDR3 loop: CASSIDTSGSTDTQYF. CDR3 DNA: TGTGCCAGTAGTATAGATACTAGCGGGAGCACAGATACGCAGTATTTT.

The chain carries TRBV15 and TRBJ1-1; 7 positions agree with TRBD1. This CDR3 spans 18 amino acids. Per germline, CDR1 LNHNV and CDR2 YYDKDF (reference sequence). V lost 0 bases and J lost 3; bases outside the gene matches: 13. For the CDR3, the DNA is TGTGCCACCAGCAGAGATCATAGCCTCCGGCAGGGGGACACTGAAGCTTTCTTT. Its protein product is CATSRDHSLRQGDTEAFF.

The chain joins TRBV10-3 to TRBJ1-3; possibly TRBD1 for D (5 bases). The CDR3 is 17 residues long. The ends were cut back, 2 bases at V and 0 bases at J, with 14 bases in the middle. Germline CDR1 reads ENHRY; CDR2 reads SYGVKD. The CDR3 DNA is TGTGCCATCAGTGAGGTGGGGACGGCAAACTCTGGAAACACCATATATTTT. Its protein is CAISEVGTANSGNTIYF.

The chain combines TRBV4-1 with TRBJ1-3, with TRBD1 as a possible D gene (5 bases). This CDR3 is 17 amino acids long. CDR1 and CDR2 (germline): MGHRA, YSYEKL. V dropped 1 base and J dropped 0 bases, with 13 bases sitting between them. The CDR3 is CASSQARDPGSGNTIYF. CDR3 in DNA: TGCGCCAGCAGCCAAGCGCGGGACCCCGGCTCTGGAAACACCATATATTTT.

The J gene is TRBJ1-3, the V gene TRBV5-6; D possibly corresponds to TRBD1 (5 bases). Trimming took 4 bases from V and 0 from J, leaving 11 bases between them. The CDR3 contains 15 residues. Germline CDR1 and CDR2: SGHDT and YYEEEE. The CDR3 DNA sequence: TGTGCCAGCAGCCCGGGACGGAACTCTGGAAACACCATATATTTT. It is translated as CASSPGRNSGNTIYF.

V and J are TRBV29-1 and TRBJ2-3; D is perhaps TRBD2 (5 bases). The CDR3 runs 16 residues. Germline-derived CDR1 and CDR2 are SQVTM and ANQGSEA. Trimming removed 7 bases at V and 1 base at J, with 21 bases between. The chain's CDR3 is CSAIQFRDEGTDTQYF. As DNA, the CDR3 is TGCAGCGCCATCCAATTCCGGGATGAGGGCACAGATACGCAGTATTTT.

V is TRBV7-8 and J is TRBJ1-5, with D uncertain. The germline V gene has CDR1 SGHVS and CDR2 FQNEAQ. The CDR3 loop spans 16 amino acids. The ends were cut back, 1 base at V and 2 bases at J, with 12 bases in the middle. The CDR3 DNA follows: TGTGCCAGCAGCTTAGACCCGTTGGGCGGCAATCAGCCCCAGCATTTT. Its translation is CASSLDPLGGNQPQHF.